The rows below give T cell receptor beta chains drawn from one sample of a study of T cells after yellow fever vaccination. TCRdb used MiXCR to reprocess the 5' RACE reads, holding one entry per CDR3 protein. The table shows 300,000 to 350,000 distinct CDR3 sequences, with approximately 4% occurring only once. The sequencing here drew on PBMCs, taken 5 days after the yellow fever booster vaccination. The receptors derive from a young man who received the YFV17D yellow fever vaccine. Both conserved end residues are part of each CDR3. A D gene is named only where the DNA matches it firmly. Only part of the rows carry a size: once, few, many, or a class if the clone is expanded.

CDR3 protein: CASSDTVYYGYTF
CDR3 DNA: TGCGCCAGCAGCGATACGGTTTACTATGGCTACACCTTC
D gene: -
clone size: few
J gene: TRBJ1-2
V gene: TRBV5-1
CDR3 length: 13

CDR3 protein: CASSQDNSGGRNTQYF
CDR3 DNA: TGTGCCAGCAGCCAAGATAATAGCGGGGGACGGAATACGCAGTATTTT
D gene: TRBD2
clone size: -
J gene: TRBJ2-3
V gene: TRBV3-1
CDR3 length: 16

CDR3 protein: CASTVGGSYQETQYF
CDR3 DNA: TGTGCCAGCACCGTGGGCGGCTCATACCAAGAGACCCAGTACTTC
D gene: -
clone size: few
J gene: TRBJ2-5
V gene: TRBV12-3/TRBV12-4
CDR3 length: 15

CDR3 protein: CASSQDWDRDRGRHEQYF
CDR3 DNA: TGTGCCAGCAGCCAAGATTGGGACCGGGACAGGGGACGACACGAGCAGTACTTC
D gene: TRBD1
clone size: -
J gene: TRBJ2-7
V gene: TRBV4-2
CDR3 length: 18

CDR3 protein: CSVAGSGNTIYF
CDR3 DNA: TGCAGTGTCGCAGGGTCTGGAAACACCATATATTTT
D gene: -
clone size: -
J gene: TRBJ1-3
V gene: TRBV20-1
CDR3 length: 12

CDR3 protein: CASSDRHIYRGPFSKNIQYF
CDR3 DNA: TGTGCCAGCAGCGACCGACACATCTACAGGGGGCCCTTTTCCAAAAACATTCAGTACTTC
D gene: -
clone size: many
J gene: TRBJ2-4
V gene: TRBV21-1
CDR3 length: 20

CDR3 protein: CASSLGSGTQFF
CDR3 DNA: TGTGCCAGCAGTTTAGGTTCCGGGACTCAGTTCTTC
D gene: -
clone size: -
J gene: TRBJ2-1
V gene: TRBV12-3/TRBV12-4
CDR3 length: 12

CDR3 protein: CASSSMGRQTYNEQFF
CDR3 DNA: TGTGCCAGCAGCTCCATGGGACGGCAAACCTACAATGAGCAGTTCTTC
D gene: -
clone size: many
J gene: TRBJ2-1
V gene: TRBV7-9
CDR3 length: 16

CDR3 protein: CASTPAYEQYF
CDR3 DNA: TGTGCCAGCACCCCGGCCTACGAGCAGTACTTC
D gene: -
clone size: many
J gene: TRBJ2-7
V gene: TRBV2
CDR3 length: 11

CDR3 protein: CASSSYRDRGTSPLHF
CDR3 DNA: TGTGCCAGCAGCTCATACCGGGACAGGGGAACTTCACCCCTCCACTTT
D gene: TRBD1
clone size: -
J gene: TRBJ1-6
V gene: TRBV7-8
CDR3 length: 16

CDR3 protein: CASSFRGDGEQYF
CDR3 DNA: TGCGCCAGCAGCTTCAGAGGGGACGGCGAGCAGTACTTC
D gene: -
clone size: many
J gene: TRBJ2-7
V gene: TRBV5-1
CDR3 length: 13

CDR3 protein: CATSLGLGTQYF
CDR3 DNA: TGTGCCACCAGTCTGGGTCTTGGTACGCAGTATTTT
D gene: -
clone size: few
J gene: TRBJ2-3
V gene: TRBV24-1
CDR3 length: 12

CDR3 protein: CASSPYGQGALGYTF
CDR3 DNA: TGCGCCAGCAGCCCGTATGGACAGGGGGCGCTTGGCTACACCTTC
D gene: TRBD1
clone size: -
J gene: TRBJ1-2
V gene: TRBV5-1
CDR3 length: 15

CDR3 protein: CATSDTRADTGELFF
CDR3 DNA: TGTGCCACCAGTGATACCCGGGCCGACACCGGGGAGCTGTTTTTT
D gene: -
clone size: many
J gene: TRBJ2-2
V gene: TRBV24-1
CDR3 length: 15

CDR3 protein: CASSENPGPPVTDTQYF
CDR3 DNA: TGTGCCAGCAGTGAAAATCCAGGTCCACCCGTCACAGATACGCAGTATTTT
D gene: -
clone size: -
J gene: TRBJ2-3
V gene: TRBV2
CDR3 length: 17

CDR3 protein: CASTTPRGGVRGQFF
CDR3 DNA: TGTGCCAGCACCACCCCAAGAGGGGGCGTTCGGGGGCAGTTCTTC
D gene: TRBD1
clone size: many
J gene: TRBJ2-1
V gene: TRBV7-9
CDR3 length: 15

CDR3 protein: CASSRVRAGETQYF
CDR3 DNA: TGTGCCAGCAGCCGAGTACGAGCTGGGGAGACCCAGTACTTC
D gene: -
clone size: many
J gene: TRBJ2-5
V gene: TRBV7-6
CDR3 length: 14

CDR3 protein: CASSVGRVGNEQFF
CDR3 DNA: TGTGCCAGCAGCGTAGGCAGGGTAGGAAATGAGCAGTTCTTC
D gene: -
clone size: few
J gene: TRBJ2-1
V gene: TRBV9
CDR3 length: 14

CDR3 protein: CASNSLQVPRNTIYF
CDR3 DNA: TGTGCCAGCAATTCGCTGCAGGTGCCGAGAAACACCATATATTTT
D gene: -
clone size: few
J gene: TRBJ1-3
V gene: TRBV5-6
CDR3 length: 15

CDR3 protein: CASRPHVGSPLHF
CDR3 DNA: TGTGCCAGCAGGCCCCATGTGGGTTCACCCCTCCACTTT
D gene: -
clone size: -
J gene: TRBJ1-6
V gene: TRBV11-2
CDR3 length: 13

CDR3 protein: CASSLLAGGINEQFF
CDR3 DNA: TGTGCCAGCAGCTTACTAGCGGGGGGGATCAATGAGCAGTTCTTC
D gene: TRBD2
clone size: -
J gene: TRBJ2-1
V gene: TRBV7-2
CDR3 length: 15

CDR3 protein: CASSLGPIGGNQPQHF
CDR3 DNA: TGTGCCAGCAGCCTTGGGCCCATCGGTGGCAATCAGCCCCAGCATTTT
D gene: -
clone size: many
J gene: TRBJ1-5
V gene: TRBV7-2
CDR3 length: 16

CDR3 protein: CSQSTLDSYNEQFF
CDR3 DNA: TGCAGCCAATCCACACTAGACTCCTACAATGAGCAGTTCTTC
D gene: -
clone size: -
J gene: TRBJ2-1
V gene: TRBV29-1
CDR3 length: 14

CDR3 protein: CASSLAGTSGTDTQYF
CDR3 DNA: TGCGCCAGCAGCTTGGCCGGGACTAGCGGGACAGATACGCAGTATTTT
D gene: TRBD2
clone size: many
J gene: TRBJ2-3
V gene: TRBV5-1
CDR3 length: 16

CDR3 protein: CAISKSDRTYNEQFF
CDR3 DNA: TGTGCCATCAGTAAGTCGGACAGAACCTACAATGAGCAGTTCTTC
D gene: -
clone size: few
J gene: TRBJ2-1
V gene: TRBV10-3
CDR3 length: 15

CDR3 protein: CSVSWGADSPLHF
CDR3 DNA: TGCAGCGTCTCCTGGGGGGCGGATTCACCCCTCCACTTT
D gene: -
clone size: many
J gene: TRBJ1-6
V gene: TRBV29-1
CDR3 length: 13

CDR3 protein: CSARQTNTGELFF
CDR3 DNA: TGCAGTGCTAGACAGACGAACACCGGGGAGCTGTTTTTT
D gene: -
clone size: many
J gene: TRBJ2-2
V gene: TRBV20-1
CDR3 length: 13

CDR3 protein: CASSLGDSATNEKLFF
CDR3 DNA: TGCGCCAGCAGCCTGGGGGACAGCGCAACTAATGAAAAACTGTTTTTT
D gene: TRBD1
clone size: few
J gene: TRBJ1-4
V gene: TRBV5-1
CDR3 length: 16

CDR3 protein: CASSPLQARGFTEAFF
CDR3 DNA: TGTGCCAGCTCACCACTTCAAGCCAGGGGGTTCACTGAAGCTTTCTTT
D gene: TRBD1
clone size: -
J gene: TRBJ1-1
V gene: TRBV18
CDR3 length: 16

CDR3 protein: CASVAGLGTQYF
CDR3 DNA: TGTGCCAGCGTCGCGGGCCTGGGGACCCAGTACTTC
D gene: -
clone size: -
J gene: TRBJ2-5
V gene: TRBV2
CDR3 length: 12

CDR3 protein: CSATGGGGTDTQYF
CDR3 DNA: TGCAGTGCAACCGGCGGGGGGGGCACAGATACGCAGTATTTT
D gene: TRBD2
clone size: -
J gene: TRBJ2-3
V gene: TRBV20-1
CDR3 length: 14

CDR3 protein: CASSPLDRAKETEAFF
CDR3 DNA: TGTGCCAGCAGCCCCCTGGACAGGGCGAAAGAGACTGAAGCTTTCTTT
D gene: TRBD1
clone size: -
J gene: TRBJ1-1
V gene: TRBV5-6
CDR3 length: 16